This is a list of T cell receptor beta chains from one sample in a study of blood T cell repertoires in COVID-19. Measured with immunoSEQ multiplex PCR; TCRdb has only the in-frame clones, and not every one. Of more than 300,000 clones in the sample, approximately 90% were seen once. Sample: PBMCs or T cells enriched from blood (not recorded which). The receptors stem from a middle-aged woman who had been exposed to COVID-19. Each CDR3 is given without its conserved first and last residue.

j_gene,v_gene,CDR3aa
TRBJ1-1,TRBV30,AWSGTGGTEAF
TRBJ2-5,TRBV2,ASSYRERETQY
TRBJ2-1,TRBV2,ASSRQGENEQF
TRBJ1-2,TRBV24-1,ATSDRGPPWGRGYGYT
TRBJ2-3,TRBV7-2,ASSFRGAEGTDTQY
TRBJ1-1,TRBV2,ASSARTDYEAF
TRBJ2-5,TRBV5-4,ASSLDRGGLETQY
TRBJ2-3,TRBV18,ANRGNTDTQY
TRBJ1-1,TRBV10-2,ASTDPPGENTEAF
TRBJ2-1,TRBV6-5,ASTSGSSGVNEQF
TRBJ2-1,TRBV7-9,ASSPPSNEQF
TRBJ2-7,TRBV5-4,ASSLDTYEQY
TRBJ1-1,TRBV19,ASRRGQGLGLNTEAF
TRBJ1-2,TRBV29-1,SVDEVGQNYGYT
TRBJ1-1,TRBV7-6,ASSFLATVNTEAF
TRBJ1-2,TRBV10-1,ASSRGRNYGYT
TRBJ2-7,TRBV18,ASSETGVIYEQY
TRBJ1-2,TRBV19,ASSIVGTGVSGGYT
TRBJ1-6,TRBV25-1,ASSVGDRSSPLH
TRBJ1-1,TRBV5-1,ASSPGTGTTEAF
TRBJ2-3,TRBV5-4,ASSLAAGGPPTDTQY
TRBJ1-1,TRBV25-1,ASSDLGGNTEAF
TRBJ2-7,TRBV11-2,ASSLGIRVSGEQY
TRBJ1-2,TRBV21-1,ASSIRAGRGNYGYT
TRBJ1-1,TRBV11-2,ASSFRVGGDTEAF
TRBJ2-1,TRBV7-9,ASSPWDRGLGEQF
TRBJ2-4,TRBV19,ASGTGQRIGNIQY
TRBJ1-2,TRBV29-1,SVDPSGTVGYT
TRBJ2-3,TRBV11-2,ASSLGLRGNTDTQY
TRBJ1-2,TRBV3-1/TRBV3-2,ASRDRGSHGYT
TRBJ1-4,TRBV29-1,SVEVGALNEKLF